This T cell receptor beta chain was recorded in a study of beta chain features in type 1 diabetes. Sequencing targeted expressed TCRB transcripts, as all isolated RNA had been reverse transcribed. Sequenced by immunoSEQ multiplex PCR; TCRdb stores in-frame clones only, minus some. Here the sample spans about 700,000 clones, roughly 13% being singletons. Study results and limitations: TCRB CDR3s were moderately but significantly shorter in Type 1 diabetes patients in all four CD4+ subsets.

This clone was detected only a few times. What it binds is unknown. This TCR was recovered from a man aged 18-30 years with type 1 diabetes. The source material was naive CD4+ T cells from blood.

The CDR3 here is CAGRGGLDTQYF. Here the CDR3 DNA reads TGTGCCGGCCGGGGGGGCTTAGATACGCAGTATTTT. This sequence joins TRBV2 and TRBJ2-3; 8 nucleotides agree with TRBD2. Germline V CDR1 and CDR2: SNHLY, FYNNEI. The junction had 6 bases not matched to a gene; V was cut back by 11 bases and J by 5 bases. The CDR3 is 12 amino acids.